This record looks at one TCR delta chain sequence and its context. Relative to its sample, this clone is large (0.1 to 1%). Its antigen target is currently unknown. The sample holds no much larger clone one base away, and base qualities are not on file. The data are from a study of delta chains in infants with herpesvirus infections (dated by TCRdb to the early 2020s). Regarding the complete study: To characterize gammadelta T cell responses to primary cytomegalovirus (CMV) infection, researchers prospectively followed a birth cohort of Ugandan infants starting at birth. By approximate age, the infant blood samples fell into groups of 1.5, 4, 8 and 12 months. gammadelta TCRs were sequenced from PBMC of some 17 CMV-infected infants (one congenitally infected) and about eight CMV-uninfected infants with enough sample available. In infants who were infected with CMV after birth, the study searched for a public fetal Vdelta1/Vgamma8 gammadelta TCR clonotype. The previously published Belgian fetal and cord blood gammadelta TCR data were not generated in this cohort and were added only for comparison. What the research found in general, with its limitations: The public Vdelta1 clonotype appeared in 4 of 18 CMV-infected infants: three infected postnatally before 120 days of age, plus the congenitally infected infant. The public clonotype might still be present below the detection limit in CMV-uninfected infants. The frequency of the public clonotype among Vdelta1 cells appeared to be inversely correlated with age at infection and fell quickly, apparently not lasting beyond roughly two months. Limitations noted by the authors included a small sample size and a lack of race- or environment-matched controls, because nearly all Ugandans acquire CMV before adulthood. Detection of the public clonotype was limited to the first time point after infection, and the public clonotype was not found in uninfected infants or in infants infected after 120 days.

The CDR3 has 24 amino acids, counting the end cysteine and phenylalanine. The read is trimmed to its CDR3 DNA, 72 bases read in frame from base 1. From V the trimming removes 4 bases and from J it removes 1 base, while the gene matches leave 27 bases of the junction unaccounted for. CDR1 and CDR2, per the germline V gene, are TSWWSYY and QGS. In Kampala, Uganda, pregnant women receiving prenatal care were recruited and their infants were enrolled, and documentation of maternal HIV status was required. Families received weekly visits, and collection of infant clinical information, oral swabs and peripheral blood began at 6 weeks of age and continued every 4 months after that. Blood was drawn into heparin tubes, and PBMC were separated by Ficoll-Paque density gradient centrifugation and then cryopreserved. Receptor libraries were prepared by RT-PCR. TCR cDNA was generated by reverse transcription of PBMC RNA with SuperScript II and gamma-chain- and delta-chain-specific primers. Purification of cDNA was performed with AMPure XP beads, after which the cDNA was amplified and indexed with Illumina adapters by means of the Nextera XT Index Kit. An Illumina MiSeq with a V2 300-cycle kit was used to sequence the gammadelta TCR libraries. The published analysis was carried out like this. Using MiXCR v2.1.12, CDR3 sequences were assembled, and reads were mapped onto D, J and V genes obtained from GenBank. VDJtools v1.2.1 was used to carry out repertoire analyses of the CDR3 clonotypes. Via CATT, TCRdb reprocessed the public reads, and rows with identical DNA were then joined. None of the V and J calls come from the authors' own analysis; TCRdb made them. For this sample the table gives approximately 1,500 delta-chain clones, of which 25% to 30% were detected only once. The biggest ten clones account for approximately 10% of the sample.

The sequence was obtained from a human donor who was a Ugandan infant, either HIV-exposed or HIV-unexposed (not recorded which). Specimen: peripheral blood, collected at time point 3 of longitudinal follow-up. Here the chain combines TRDV1 and TRDJ1; 13 nucleotides in the junction match TRDD3. The CDR3 is CALGASFPLTPTGGYAKFTDKLIF. The nucleotide sequence is TGTGCTCTTGGGGCCTCCTTCCCGCTCACGCCGACTGGGGGATACGCTAAGTTCACCGATAAACTCATCTTT.